This T cell receptor (beta chain) was sequenced in a study of CD8+ T cells in alopecia areata (dated by TCRdb to the late 2010s). About the full investigation: High-throughput TCRbeta sequencing was used to examine T cell clonal expansion in alopecia areata in both the C3H/HeJ mouse model and human patients. immunoSEQ multiplex PCR using 35 Vbeta forward primers and 13 Jbeta reverse primers was used to amplify TCRbeta CDR3 regions. Human TCRbeta sequencing covered scalp tissue and sorted CD4+ and CD8+ peripheral blood T cells from patchy and totalis/universalis alopecia areata patients and healthy controls. Scalp clonality was compared among normal scalp (n=4), patchy alopecia areata scalp (n=8), and alopecia totalis/universalis scalp (n=8). RNA was extracted with the PAXgene miRNA kit for fixed scalp, the miRNeasy kit for PBMCs, and the RNeasy kit for mouse skin.

What the work shows at the level of the full study, not this receptor alone: Compared with mice, TCR sequences shared between patients were less clear, possibly partly because of HLA diversity across the patient population. Scalp TCR repertoire analysis is complicated because resident alphabeta T cells in normal human skin are also sequenced, whereas mouse skin is dominated by gammadelta T cells. Lesional scalp, especially in alopecia totalis/universalis, showed higher clonality and more expanded CD8+ clones than normal scalp, suggesting antigenic drive.

The junction shows trimming of 5 bases on V and 5 bases on J, and the gene matches do not reach 3 bases of it. Via the germline V gene (reference sequence), CDR1 is SEHNR and CDR2 FQNEAQ. The CDR3 runs 15 amino acids, cysteine and phenylalanine included. Only the CDR3 part of the read is kept: 45 bases, read in frame from the first base. The library was obtained by the immunoSEQ multiplex PCR assay. RNA was extracted from all samples and reverse transcribed into cDNA as template for TCR sequencing. SuperScript III was used to make first-strand cDNA, primed with a 2:1 mix of oligo-dT and random hexamers. A synthetic immune receptor repertoire was used to assess amplification bias, and residual bias was removed computationally. Per the source publication's procedure: Raw reads were preprocessed to remove errors, and CDR3 was defined according to IMGT conventions as the region from the conserved cysteine to phenylalanine. Clonality was calculated as 1 minus Shannon entropy normalized by log2 of the number of productive unique TCRs. CD4 or CD8 identity of scalp clones was inferred by cross-referencing scalp TCRbeta sequences with sorted blood CD4 and CD8 repertoires. TCRdb obtained this table from immuneACCESS and retained in-frame rearrangements with V and J assigned. These tables miss some clones; where compared with another copy, unresolved V genes account for less than half of the shortfall, and the remainder is unexplained. The DNA gave D and trimming, while V, J and clone size come from that table. This sample comprises about 150,000 clones, roughly 50% of them detected only once. 4.5% to 5% of the sample belongs to the ten largest clones.

Turning to this clone: The antigen it recognizes is unknown. No much larger clone is present one base from it, and per-base qualities are unavailable.

PBMCs were isolated by density centrifugation and stained for CD3, CD4 and CD8, and CD4+ and CD8+ T cells were sorted on a FACSAria. Scalp biopsies and blood samples were obtained from unaffected controls. Recombination joined TRBV7-9 with TRBJ2-1, with 13 central nucleotides matching TRBD2. Sequenced material: CD4+ T cells sorted from blood. The origin of this receptor is a human donor in good health. The DNA sequence is TGTGCCAGCAGCCGCGGGACTAGCGGGGACAATGAGCAGTTCTTC. It translates as CASSRGTSGDNEQFF.